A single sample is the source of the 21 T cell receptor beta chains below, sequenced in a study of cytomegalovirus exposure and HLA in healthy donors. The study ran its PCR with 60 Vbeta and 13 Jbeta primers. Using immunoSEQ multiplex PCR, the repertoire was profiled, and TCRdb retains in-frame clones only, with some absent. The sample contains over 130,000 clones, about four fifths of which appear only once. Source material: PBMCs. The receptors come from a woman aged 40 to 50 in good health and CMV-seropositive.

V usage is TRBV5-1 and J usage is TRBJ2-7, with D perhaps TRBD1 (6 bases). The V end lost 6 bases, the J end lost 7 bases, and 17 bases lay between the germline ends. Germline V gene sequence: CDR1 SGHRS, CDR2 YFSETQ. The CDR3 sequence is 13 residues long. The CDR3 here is CASIGTRFREQYF. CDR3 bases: TGCGCCAGCATTGGGACACGGTTTCGGGAGCAGTACTTC.

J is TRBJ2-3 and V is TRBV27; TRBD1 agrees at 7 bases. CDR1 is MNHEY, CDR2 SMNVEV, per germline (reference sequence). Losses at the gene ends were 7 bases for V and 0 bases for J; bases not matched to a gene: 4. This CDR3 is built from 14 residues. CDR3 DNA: TGTGCCAGCATGAGGGGACAGAGCACAGATACGCAGTATTTT. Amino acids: CASMRGQSTDTQYF.

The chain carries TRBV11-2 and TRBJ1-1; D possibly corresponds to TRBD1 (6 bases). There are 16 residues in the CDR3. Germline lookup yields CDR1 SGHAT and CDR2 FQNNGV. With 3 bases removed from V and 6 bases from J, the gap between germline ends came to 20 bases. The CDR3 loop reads CASSLRTTGLRAEAFF. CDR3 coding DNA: TGTGCCAGCAGCTTGCGGACGACAGGTCTGAGGGCTGAAGCTTTCTTT.

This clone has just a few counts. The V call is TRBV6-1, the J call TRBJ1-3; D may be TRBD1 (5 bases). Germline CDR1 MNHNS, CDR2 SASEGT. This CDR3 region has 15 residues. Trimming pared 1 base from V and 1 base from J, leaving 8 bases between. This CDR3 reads CASSEVGVSGNTIYF. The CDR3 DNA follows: TGTGCCAGCAGTGAAGTAGGGGTTTCTGGAAACACCATATATTTT.

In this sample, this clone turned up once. CDR3 nucleotide sequence: TGTGCCAGCAGCCTCCAAGCGGGATCCGCCTACGAGCAGTACTTC. This encodes CASSLQAGSAYEQYF. This rearrangement joins TRBV7-3 to TRBJ2-5; 7 nucleotides agree with TRBD2. Near its end, the DNA agrees better with TRBJ2-7, so the J call may be wrong. CDR1 is SGHTA and CDR2 is FQGTGA in the germline V gene. The CDR3 totals 15 residues.

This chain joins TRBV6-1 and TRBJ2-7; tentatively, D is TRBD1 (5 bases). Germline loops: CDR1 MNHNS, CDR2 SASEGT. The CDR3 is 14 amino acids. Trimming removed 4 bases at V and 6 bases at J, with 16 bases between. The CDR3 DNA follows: TGTGCCAGCAGTGGTTATCCTGGGGCTCCCGAGCAGTACTTC. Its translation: CASSGYPGAPEQYF.

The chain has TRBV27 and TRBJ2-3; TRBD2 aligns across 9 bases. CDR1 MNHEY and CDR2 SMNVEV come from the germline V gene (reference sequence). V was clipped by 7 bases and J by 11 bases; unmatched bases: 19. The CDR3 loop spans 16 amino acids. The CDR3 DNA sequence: TGTGCCAGCACCACCAGACTAGCGGAGGTTACGGGGGGGCAGTATTTT. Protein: CASTTRLAEVTGGQYF.

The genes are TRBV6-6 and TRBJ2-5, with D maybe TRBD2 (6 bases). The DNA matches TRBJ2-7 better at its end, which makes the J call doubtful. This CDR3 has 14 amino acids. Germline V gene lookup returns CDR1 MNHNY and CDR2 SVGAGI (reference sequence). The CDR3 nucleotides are TGTGCCAGCAGTTACCTTTCCGGGAGCCCCGAGCAGTACTTC. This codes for CASSYLSGSPEQYF.

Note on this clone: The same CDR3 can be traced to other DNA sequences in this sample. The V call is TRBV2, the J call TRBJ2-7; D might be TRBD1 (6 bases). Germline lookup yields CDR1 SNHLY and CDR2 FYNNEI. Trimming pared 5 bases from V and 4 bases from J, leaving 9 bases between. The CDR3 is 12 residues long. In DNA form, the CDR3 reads TGTGCCAGCAGTCCACAGGGATACGAGCAGTACTTC. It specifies CASSPQGYEQYF.

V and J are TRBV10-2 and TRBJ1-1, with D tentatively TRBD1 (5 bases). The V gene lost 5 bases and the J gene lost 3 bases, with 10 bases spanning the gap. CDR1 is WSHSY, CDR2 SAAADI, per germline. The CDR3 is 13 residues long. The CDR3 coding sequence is TGCGCCAGCAGTCTAGGGGTGGACACTGAAGCTTTCTTT. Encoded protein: CASSLGVDTEAFF.

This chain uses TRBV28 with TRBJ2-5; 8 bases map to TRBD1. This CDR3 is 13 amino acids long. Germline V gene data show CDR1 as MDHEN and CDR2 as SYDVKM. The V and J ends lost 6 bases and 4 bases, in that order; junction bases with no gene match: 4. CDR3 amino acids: CASSPGGGETQYF. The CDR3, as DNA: TGTGCCAGCAGCCCAGGGGGCGGAGAGACCCAGTACTTC.

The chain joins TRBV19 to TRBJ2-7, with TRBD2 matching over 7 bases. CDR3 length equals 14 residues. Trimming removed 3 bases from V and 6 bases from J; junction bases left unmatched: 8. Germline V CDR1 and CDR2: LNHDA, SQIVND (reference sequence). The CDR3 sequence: CASSIGLTGGEQYF. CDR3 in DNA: TGTGCCAGTAGTATTGGGCTAACGGGAGGCGAGCAGTACTTC.

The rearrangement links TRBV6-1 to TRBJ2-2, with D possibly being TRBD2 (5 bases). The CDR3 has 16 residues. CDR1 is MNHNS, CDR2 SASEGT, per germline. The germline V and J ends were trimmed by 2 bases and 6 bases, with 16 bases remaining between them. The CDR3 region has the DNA TGTGCCAGCAGTGAAAGGGCGGGTCTGATTTCCGGGGAGCTGTTTTTT. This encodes CASSERAGLISGELFF.

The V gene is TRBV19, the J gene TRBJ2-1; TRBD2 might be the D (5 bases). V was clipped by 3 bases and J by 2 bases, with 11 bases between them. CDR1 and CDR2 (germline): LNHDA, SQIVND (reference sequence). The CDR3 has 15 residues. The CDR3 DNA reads TGTGCCAGTAGTATTTTCCTCGGGGCCTACAATGAGCAGTTCTTC. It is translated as CASSIFLGAYNEQFF.

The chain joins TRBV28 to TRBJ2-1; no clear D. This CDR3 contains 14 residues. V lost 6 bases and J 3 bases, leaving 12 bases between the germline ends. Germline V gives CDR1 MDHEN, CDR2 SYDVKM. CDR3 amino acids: CASSSLSHYNEQFF. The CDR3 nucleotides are TGTGCCAGCAGCTCCCTGAGCCACTACAATGAGCAGTTCTTC. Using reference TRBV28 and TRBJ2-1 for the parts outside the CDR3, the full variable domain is DVKVTQSSRYLVKRTGEKVFLECVQDMDHENMFWYRQDPGLGLRLIYFSYDVKMKEKGDIPEGYSVSREKKERFSLILESASTNQTSMYLCASSSLSHYNEQFFGPGTRLTVL.

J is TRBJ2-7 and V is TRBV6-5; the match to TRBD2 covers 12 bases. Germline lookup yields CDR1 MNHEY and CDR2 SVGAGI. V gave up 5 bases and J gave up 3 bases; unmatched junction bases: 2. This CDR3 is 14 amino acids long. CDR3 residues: CASSVTSGSYEQYF. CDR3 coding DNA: TGTGCCAGCAGTGTGACTAGCGGGAGCTACGAGCAGTACTTC.

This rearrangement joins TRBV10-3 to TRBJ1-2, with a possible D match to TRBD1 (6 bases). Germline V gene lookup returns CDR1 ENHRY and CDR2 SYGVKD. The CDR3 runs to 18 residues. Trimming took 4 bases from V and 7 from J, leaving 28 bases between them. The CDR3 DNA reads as TGTGCCATCAGTGGGCATGTCGGTCGGGACACTACGGCGGGTGGCTACACCTTC. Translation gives CAISGHVGRDTTAGGYTF.

The CDR3 sequence is CASSPSAGGGTDTQYF. CDR3 in DNA: TGTGCCAGCTCACCCTCAGCGGGAGGAGGGACAGATACGCAGTATTTT. This rearrangement joins TRBV18 to TRBJ2-3; TRBD2 matches 9 bases. V shed 3 bases, J shed 3 bases, and the junction held 7 bases outside the gene matches. Germline CDR1 is KGHSH and CDR2 is LQKENI. This CDR3 is 16 amino acids long.

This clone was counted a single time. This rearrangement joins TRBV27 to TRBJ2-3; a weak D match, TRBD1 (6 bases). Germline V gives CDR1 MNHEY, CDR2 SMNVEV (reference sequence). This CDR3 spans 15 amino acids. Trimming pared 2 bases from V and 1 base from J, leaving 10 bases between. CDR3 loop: CASSLQGPGTDTQYF. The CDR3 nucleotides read TGTGCCAGCAGTTTACAGGGGCCTGGCACAGATACGCAGTATTTT.

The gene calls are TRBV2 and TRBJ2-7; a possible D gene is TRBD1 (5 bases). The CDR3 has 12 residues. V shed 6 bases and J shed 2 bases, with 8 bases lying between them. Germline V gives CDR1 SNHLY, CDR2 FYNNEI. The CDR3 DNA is TGTGCCAGCAGGGTGACAGCCTACGAGCAGTACTTC. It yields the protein CASRVTAYEQYF. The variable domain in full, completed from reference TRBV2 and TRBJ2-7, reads EPEVTQTPSHQVTQMGQEVILRCVPISNHLYFYWYRQILGQKVEFLVSFYNNEISEKSEIFDDQFSVERPDGSNFTLKIRSTKLEDSAMYFCASRVTAYEQYFGPGTRLTVT.

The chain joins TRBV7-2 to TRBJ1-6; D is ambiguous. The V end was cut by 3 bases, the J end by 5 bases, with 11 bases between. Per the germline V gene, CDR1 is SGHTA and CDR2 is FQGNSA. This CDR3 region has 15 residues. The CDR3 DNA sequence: TGTGCCAGCAGCTTTCACAGCTTTAATAATTCACCCCTCCACTTT. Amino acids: CASSFHSFNNSPLHF.